The 23 T cell receptor beta chains below come from one sample, sequenced in a study of naive and memory T cell subsets. A UMI-containing oligonucleotide was joined by 3' ligation to the TCR cDNA template. Amplification of ligated cDNA took four PCR rounds with SP2 and nested alpha and beta constant primers. MiXCR, run by TCRdb on the 5' RACE reads, gives a single entry per CDR3 protein. The table lists around 56,000 distinct CDR3 sequences, 6.5% to 8.5% of them singletons, with about 8.9% in the top ten. Receptors originate from a female donor in good health.

This clonotype was counted many times. The rearrangement uses TRBV18 and TRBJ1-1; possibly TRBD1 for D (6 bases). The CDR3 spans 16 residues. V was trimmed by 3 bases and J by 3 bases, leaving 17 bases between them. The germline gives CDR1 KGHSH, CDR2 LQKENI. CDR3 DNA: TGTGCCAGCTCACCCAGGGGATCCAACCGCGACACTGAAGCTTTCTTT. Residues: CASSPRGSNRDTEAFF.

V is TRBV12-3 or TRBV12-4 and J is TRBJ2-3; 7 nucleotides align to TRBD1. Losses at the gene ends were 6 bases for V and 8 bases for J; bases not matched to a gene: 11. The CDR3 runs to 14 residues. The CDR3 bases are TGTGCCAGCAGCCTAGGGGGCCCAGCAATTACGCAGTATTTT. Translation gives CASSLGGPAITQYF.

This clonotype was recorded many times. The rearrangement joins TRBV20-1 to TRBJ1-6; no reliable D call. The germline CDR1 and CDR2 sequences are DFQATT and SNEGSKA (reference sequence). CDR3 size: 13 residues. The V end was cut by 0 bases, the J end by 7 bases, with 7 bases between. CDR3 nucleotides: TGCAGTGCTAGAGATCGGCCCAATTCACCCCTCCACTTT. Translated, it gives CSARDRPNSPLHF.

This clonotype came up once. The genes are TRBV12-3 or TRBV12-4 and TRBJ1-5; D remains unclear. This CDR3 region has 13 residues. The V end was cut by 6 bases, the J end by 0 bases, with 6 bases between. The CDR3 nucleotides read TGTGCCAGCAGGAGAGATAGCAATCAGCCCCAGCATTTT. It is translated as CASRRDSNQPQHF.

Concerning this clonotype itself: A read error may explain this, as a much larger clone is one base away. The CDR3 does not end in the conserved phenylalanine or tryptophan, so this is likely a read error. For the CDR3, the DNA is TGTGCCAGCACCACTACCCCGGGGTTGGGCACTGAAGCTTTCCTT. Translation: CASTTTPGLGTEAFL. The rearrangement joins TRBV2 to TRBJ1-1, with D unresolved. The germline V gene encodes CDR1 SNHLY and CDR2 FYNNEI. This CDR3 has 15 residues. The V end lost 7 bases, the J end lost 4 bases, and 19 bases lay between the germline ends.

V usage is TRBV28 and J usage is TRBJ1-5, with D uncertain. Looked up from germline, CDR1 is MDHEN and CDR2 is SYDVKM. The CDR3 spans 16 residues. Trimming cost V 1 base and J 6 bases, with 16 bases left between them. This CDR3 is CASSLYLSEGAQPQHF. As DNA, the CDR3 is TGTGCCAGCAGTTTATATCTGTCGGAAGGCGCTCAGCCCCAGCATTTT.

This clonotype was seen only a few times. The chain's CDR3 is CASSPGTADTQYF. As DNA, the CDR3 is TGTGCCAGCAGCCCGGGGACCGCAGATACGCAGTATTTT. The chain employs TRBV5-4 and TRBJ2-3; D possibly matches TRBD1 or TRBD2 (5 bases each). V shed 4 bases and J shed 4 bases, with 10 bases lying between them. The length of the CDR3 is 13 residues. Germline loops: CDR1 SGHNT, CDR2 YYREEE (reference sequence).

Note on this clonotype: With a much larger clone just one base away, this may be a read error. The chain combines TRBV28 with TRBJ1-2; 8 bases line up with TRBD1. The trim removed 4 bases at V and 4 bases at J, leaving 8 bases unmatched. The germline gives CDR1 MDHEN, CDR2 SYDVKM. The CDR3 totals 15 residues. The CDR3, as DNA: TGTGCCAGCAGTTCGGGGACAGGCCGGAGCTATGGCTACACCTTC. Protein product: CASSSGTGRSYGYTF.

The sample holds many counts of this clonotype. The V and J genes are TRBV20-1 and TRBJ1-5; 9 nucleotides align to TRBD1. Unmatched junction bases numbered 3, after V lost 6 bases and J lost 0 bases. Germline CDR1 and CDR2: DFQATT and SNEGSKA (reference sequence). This CDR3 comprises 14 residues. The DNA for the CDR3 is TGCAGTGCAACACAGGGGGCTAGCAATCAGCCCCAGCATTTT. This sequence encodes CSATQGASNQPQHF.

This clonotype was seen only a few times. The chain recombines TRBV28 with TRBJ2-5; D uncertain. Germline assignment: CDR1 MDHEN and CDR2 SYDVKM. The V end was cut by 3 bases, the J end by 1 base, with 9 bases between. This CDR3 has 14 amino acids. As DNA, the CDR3 is TGTGCCAGCAGTTTGAAGGGCCCCCAAGAGACCCAGTACTTC. This sequence encodes CASSLKGPQETQYF.

The V call is TRBV14, the J call TRBJ2-3; TRBD2 matches 7 bases. CDR1 and CDR2 (germline): SGHDN, FVKESK. The CDR3 loop spans 17 amino acids. Trimming at V came to 0 bases and at J to 4 bases, leaving 10 bases not matched to a gene. Here the CDR3 reads CASSQESGAAIADTQYF. DNA for the CDR3: TGTGCCAGCAGCCAAGAGAGCGGGGCGGCAATCGCAGATACGCAGTATTTT.

This clonotype has a count of ten or more. The genes are TRBV15 and TRBJ1-4, with D maybe TRBD1 (5 bases). The CDR3 runs 15 residues. Germline V gives CDR1 LNHNV, CDR2 YYDKDF (reference sequence). V was trimmed by 1 base and J by 4 bases, leaving 10 bases between them. DNA for the CDR3: TGTGCCACCAGCAGAGCGGGGGGGAATAATGAAAAACTGTTTTTT. This codes for CATSRAGGNNEKLFF.

The chain carries TRBV6-1 and TRBJ2-5; TRBD1 might be the D (6 bases). Between the trimmed V and J ends, which lost 3 bases and 1 base, there was a span of 15 bases. CDR3 length: 16 residues. Germline loops: CDR1 MNHNS, CDR2 SASEGT. The CDR3 DNA reads as TGTGCCAGCAGTGAGATGCCCAGGGGCAGCCAAGAGACCCAGTACTTC. It specifies CASSEMPRGSQETQYF.

The V call is TRBV5-1, the J call TRBJ2-2; D is perhaps TRBD2 (6 bases). The CDR3 length is 14 residues. Germline V gene sequence: CDR1 SGHRS, CDR2 YFSETQ. The germline V and J ends were trimmed by 2 bases and 7 bases, with 12 bases remaining between them. CDR3 sequence reads: CASSFGTADGELFF. The CDR3 coding sequence is TGCGCCAGCAGCTTCGGGACTGCGGACGGGGAGCTGTTTTTT.

This clonotype appeared a few times. This sequence joins TRBV4-2 and TRBJ2-5; the D is unclear. This CDR3 region has 11 residues. The ends were cut back, 0 bases at V and 7 bases at J, with 3 bases in the middle. CDR1 LGHNA and CDR2 YNFKEQ come from the germline V gene. The CDR3, as DNA: TGTGCCAGCAGCCAAGAAGGGACCCAGTACTTC. This encodes CASSQEGTQYF.

The sample holds a few counts of this clonotype. The V call is TRBV5-1, the J call TRBJ2-1; 8 bases match TRBD1. V lost 4 bases and J lost 6; bases outside the gene matches: 12. CDR3 length: 16 amino acids. CDR1 is SGHRS and CDR2 is YFSETQ in the germline V gene. The CDR3, as DNA: TGCGCCAGCAGCAGGGACCCTCAAGGGACAGGCAATGAGCAGTTCTTC. Translated: CASSRDPQGTGNEQFF.

This clonotype was seen many times. This rearrangement joins TRBV20-1 to TRBJ2-7; TRBD2 agrees at 11 bases. CDR3 length equals 15 residues. Germline loops: CDR1 DFQATT, CDR2 SNEGSKA (reference sequence). With 6 bases clipped from V and 4 bases from J, the junction kept 11 bases outside the gene matches. CDR3 nucleotides: TGCAGTGCCAGGGGTAGCGGGGGGGCCGGGTACGAGCAGTACTTC. As protein: CSARGSGGAGYEQYF.

This clonotype has ten or more counts. The rearrangement links TRBV7-9 to TRBJ1-1; no reliable D call. V was trimmed by 7 bases and J by 8 bases, leaving 11 bases between them. The length of the CDR3 is 11 residues. CDR1 is SEHNR, CDR2 FQNEAQ, per germline (reference sequence). CDR3 coding DNA: TGTGCCAGCACCGTTACAACCGAAGCTTTCTTT. The encoded protein is CASTVTTEAFF. Full variable domain (outside the CDR3, taken from reference TRBV7-9 and TRBJ1-1): DTGVSQNPRHKITKRGQNVTFRCDPISEHNRLYWYRQTLGQGPEFLTYFQNEAQLEKSRLLSDRFSAERPKGSFSTLEIQRTEQGDSAMYLCASTVTTEAFFGQGTRLTVV.

A few counts support this clonotype. The chain has TRBV20-1 and TRBJ2-5; D not certain. CDR1 is DFQATT, CDR2 SNEGSKA, per germline (reference sequence). The CDR3 totals 10 residues. Trimming shortened V by 6 bases and J by 4 bases, and 6 bases separated the two germline ends. The CDR3 loop is CSAAIETQYF. DNA for the CDR3: TGCAGTGCGGCAATAGAGACCCAGTACTTC.

This clonotype was counted only a few times. The rearrangement links TRBV12-3 or TRBV12-4 to TRBJ1-2, with 7 bases that match TRBD1. The junction had 7 bases not matched to a gene; V was cut back by 5 bases and J by 10 bases. The CDR3 has 12 amino acids. This CDR3 reads CASSLAGTAYTF. The CDR3 DNA reads as TGTGCCAGCAGTCTGGCCGGGACAGCCTACACCTTC.

The chain is built from TRBV3-1 and TRBJ1-1; TRBD1 might be the D (5 bases). V gave up 1 base and J gave up 4 bases, with 10 bases separating them. The CDR3 sequence is 14 residues long. Germline V gene data show CDR1 as LGHDT and CDR2 as YNNKEL (reference sequence). CDR3 region: CASSQGGGVTEAFF. The CDR3, as DNA: TGTGCCAGCAGCCAAGGCGGGGGTGTCACTGAAGCTTTCTTT.

This clonotype has at least ten counts. The J gene is TRBJ1-5, the V gene TRBV12-3 or TRBV12-4; maybe TRBD1 (6 bases). V was trimmed by 6 bases and J by 6 bases, leaving 12 bases between them. CDR3 length: 13 amino acids. The CDR3 nucleotides are TGTGCCAGCAGCTGGGACATCACTCAGCCCCAGCATTTT. Translation gives CASSWDITQPQHF.

This clonotype came up a few times. The chain carries TRBV20-1 and TRBJ2-7, with TRBD2 matching over 9 bases. V shed 5 bases, J shed 4 bases, and the junction held 12 bases outside the gene matches. Germline V gene sequence: CDR1 DFQATT, CDR2 SNEGSKA (reference sequence). CDR3 length: 15 amino acids. CDR3 bases: TGCAGTGCTCCCCTCCAGGGCGGGGGGGGATACGAGCAGTACTTC. Its translation is CSAPLQGGGGYEQYF.